One and the same sample provided the 4 T cell receptor beta chains below, sequenced in a study of T cell changes during pregnancy in multiple sclerosis. The data were produced by immunoSEQ multiplex PCR, yet TCRdb's version contains in-frame clones alone and is incomplete. The table lists 30,000 to 40,000 clones, roughly 94% of them singletons. Sequenced here: CD4+ T cells from peripheral blood mononuclear cells, sampled in the third trimester of pregnancy. The receptors come from a female donor with multiple sclerosis, enrolled in a pregnancy study.

The rearrangement uses TRBV6-1 and TRBJ2-2; D is perhaps TRBD2 (5 bases). The germline V and J ends were trimmed by 10 bases and 6 bases, with 18 bases remaining between them. The CDR3 length is 14 residues. Germline values: CDR1 MNHNS, CDR2 SASEGT. The DNA for the CDR3 is TGTGCCATCTCCGGGGTGGATTTGGCCGGGGAGCTGTTTTTT. As protein: CAISGVDLAGELFF.

V usage is TRBV4-1 and J usage is TRBJ2-7; possible D gene TRBD1, 6 bases. Germline values: CDR1 MGHRA, CDR2 YSYEKL. CDR3 size: 15 residues. V gave up 2 bases and J gave up 4 bases, with 15 bases separating them. CDR3 nucleotides: TGCGCCAGCAGCCAACCTAGGACAGATTCTTACGAGCAGTACTTC. Amino acids: CASSQPRTDSYEQYF.

The rearrangement uses TRBV10-1 and TRBJ2-5; TRBD2 agrees at 7 bases. The DNA end lines up better with TRBJ2-7; the J call may be wrong. This CDR3 contains 15 residues. Germline CDR1 WNHNN, CDR2 SYGVQD (reference sequence). CDR3 sequence: CASSEGTTSSYEQYF. CDR3 sequence (DNA): TGCGCCAGCAGTGAGGGGACTACAAGCTCCTACGAGCAGTACTTC.

This clone was recorded a few times. The J gene is TRBJ2-5, the V gene TRBV7-2, with a tentative D call TRBD2 (6 bases). There are 15 residues in the CDR3. Germline V CDR1 and CDR2: SGHTA, FQGNSA. Trimming took off 4 bases at V and 0 bases at J, with 12 bases between the two ends. The CDR3 coding sequence is TGTGCCAGCAGCTCCAGAACTAGCAACCAAGAGACCCAGTACTTC. Its translation: CASSSRTSNQETQYF.